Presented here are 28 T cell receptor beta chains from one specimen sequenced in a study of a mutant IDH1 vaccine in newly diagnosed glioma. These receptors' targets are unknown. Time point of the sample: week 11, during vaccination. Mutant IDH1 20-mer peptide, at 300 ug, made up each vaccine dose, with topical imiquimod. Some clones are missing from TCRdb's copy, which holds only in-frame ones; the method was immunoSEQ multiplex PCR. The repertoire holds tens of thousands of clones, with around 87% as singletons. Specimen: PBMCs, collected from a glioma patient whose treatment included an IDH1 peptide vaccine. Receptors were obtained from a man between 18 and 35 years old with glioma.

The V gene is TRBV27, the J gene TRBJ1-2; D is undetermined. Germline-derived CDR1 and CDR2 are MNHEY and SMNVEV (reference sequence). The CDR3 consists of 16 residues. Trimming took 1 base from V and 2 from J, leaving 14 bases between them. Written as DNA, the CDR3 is TGTGCCAGCAGTTTATATGCACCTCCTTCCAACTATGGCTACACCTTC. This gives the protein CASSLYAPPSNYGYTF.

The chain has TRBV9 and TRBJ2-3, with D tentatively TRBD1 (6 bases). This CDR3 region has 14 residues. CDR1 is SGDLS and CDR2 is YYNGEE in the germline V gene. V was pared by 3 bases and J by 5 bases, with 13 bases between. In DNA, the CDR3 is TGTGCCAGCAGCGCCTACAGGGAAGTAGATACGCAGTATTTT. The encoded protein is CASSAYREVDTQYF.

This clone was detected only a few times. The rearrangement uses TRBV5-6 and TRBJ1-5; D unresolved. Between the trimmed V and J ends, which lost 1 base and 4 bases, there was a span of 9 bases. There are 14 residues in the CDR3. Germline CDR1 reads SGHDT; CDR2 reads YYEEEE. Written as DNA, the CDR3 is TGTGCCAGCAGCTTGAGCCAGTATAATCAGCCCCAGCATTTT. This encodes CASSLSQYNQPQHF.

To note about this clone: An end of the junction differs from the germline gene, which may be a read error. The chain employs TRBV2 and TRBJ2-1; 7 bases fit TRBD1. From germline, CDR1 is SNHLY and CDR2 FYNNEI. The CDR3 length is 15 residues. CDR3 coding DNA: TGTGCCAGCAGTGCTCGACAGGGCTCCTACAGTGAGCAGTTCTTC. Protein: CASSARQGSYSEQFF.

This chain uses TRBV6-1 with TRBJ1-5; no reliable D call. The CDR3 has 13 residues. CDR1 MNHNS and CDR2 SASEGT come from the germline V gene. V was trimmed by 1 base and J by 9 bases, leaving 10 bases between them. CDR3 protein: CASSEVVKGPQHF. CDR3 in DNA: TGTGCCAGCAGTGAAGTCGTCAAGGGGCCCCAGCATTTT.

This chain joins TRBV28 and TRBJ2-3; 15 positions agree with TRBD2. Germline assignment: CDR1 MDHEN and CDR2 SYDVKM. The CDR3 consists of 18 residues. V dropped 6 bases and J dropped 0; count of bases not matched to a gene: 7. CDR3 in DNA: TGTGCCAGCAGGCGGGGACTAGCGGGAGGAGGAAGCACAGATACGCAGTATTTT. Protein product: CASRRGLAGGGSTDTQYF.

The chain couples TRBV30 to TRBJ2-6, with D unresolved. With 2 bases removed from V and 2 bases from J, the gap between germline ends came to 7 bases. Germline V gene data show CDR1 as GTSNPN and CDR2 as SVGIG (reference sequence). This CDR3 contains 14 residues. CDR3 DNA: TGTGCCTGGAGTTACGTGACTGGGGCCAACGTCCTGACTTTC. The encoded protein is CAWSYVTGANVLTF.

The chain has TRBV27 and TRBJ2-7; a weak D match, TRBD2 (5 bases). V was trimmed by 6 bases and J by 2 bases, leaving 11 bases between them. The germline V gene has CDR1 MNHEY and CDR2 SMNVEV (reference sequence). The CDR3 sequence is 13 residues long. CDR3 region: CASSRSGAYEQYF. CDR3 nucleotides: TGTGCCAGCAGCCGAAGCGGTGCCTACGAGCAGTACTTC.

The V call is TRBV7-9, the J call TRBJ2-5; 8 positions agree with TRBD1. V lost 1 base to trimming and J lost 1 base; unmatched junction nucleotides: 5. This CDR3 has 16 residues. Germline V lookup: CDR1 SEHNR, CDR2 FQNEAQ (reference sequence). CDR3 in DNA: TGTGCCAGCAGCTTAGGCAGGGGGCGAAGCCAAGAGACCCAGTACTTC. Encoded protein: CASSLGRGRSQETQYF.

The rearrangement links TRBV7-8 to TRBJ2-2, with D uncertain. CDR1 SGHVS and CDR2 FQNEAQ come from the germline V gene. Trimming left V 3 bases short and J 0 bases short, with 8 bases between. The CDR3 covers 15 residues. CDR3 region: CASSFSIPNTGELFF. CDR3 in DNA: TGTGCCAGCAGCTTCTCTATCCCGAACACCGGGGAGCTGTTTTTT. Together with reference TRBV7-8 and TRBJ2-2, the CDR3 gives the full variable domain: GAGVSQSPRYKVAKRGQDVALRCDPISGHVSLFWYQQALGQGPEFLTYFQNEAQLDKSGLPSDRFFAERPEGSVSTLKIQRTQQEDSAVYLCASSFSIPNTGELFFGEGSRLTVL.

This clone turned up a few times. CDR3 sequence (DNA): TGTGCCACCAGCAGAGATAGAATCCAAGGGGGAGGGAACACTGAAGCTTTCTTT. Translation: CATSRDRIQGGGNTEAFF. V and J are TRBV15 and TRBJ1-1; D might be TRBD1 (6 bases). V was cut by 0 bases and J by 1 base, with 18 bases left in between. Germline V gives CDR1 LNHNV, CDR2 YYDKDF (reference sequence). This CDR3 is built from 18 residues.

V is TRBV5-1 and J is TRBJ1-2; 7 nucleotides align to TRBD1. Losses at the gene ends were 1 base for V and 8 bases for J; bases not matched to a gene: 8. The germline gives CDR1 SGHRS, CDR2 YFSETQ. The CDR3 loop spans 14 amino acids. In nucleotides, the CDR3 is TGCGCCAGCAGCTTGCGCGGGACAGAAGAGGGCTACACCTTC. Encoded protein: CASSLRGTEEGYTF.

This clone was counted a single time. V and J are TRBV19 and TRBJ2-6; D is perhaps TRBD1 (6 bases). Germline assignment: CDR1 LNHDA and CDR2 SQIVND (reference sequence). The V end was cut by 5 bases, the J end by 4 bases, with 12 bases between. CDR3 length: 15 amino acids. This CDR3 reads CASSATGHGANVLTF. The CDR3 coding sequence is TGTGCCAGTAGTGCGACAGGACACGGGGCCAACGTCCTGACTTTC.

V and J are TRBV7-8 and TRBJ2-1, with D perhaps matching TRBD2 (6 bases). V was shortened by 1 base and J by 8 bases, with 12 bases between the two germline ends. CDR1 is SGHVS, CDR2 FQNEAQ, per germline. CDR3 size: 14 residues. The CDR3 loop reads CASSLGRDLYEQFF. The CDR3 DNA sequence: TGTGCCAGCAGCTTAGGGCGGGATCTCTATGAGCAGTTCTTC.

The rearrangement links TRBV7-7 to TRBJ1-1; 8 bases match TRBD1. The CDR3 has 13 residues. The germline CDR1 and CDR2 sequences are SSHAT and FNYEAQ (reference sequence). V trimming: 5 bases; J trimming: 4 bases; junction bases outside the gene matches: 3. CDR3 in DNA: TGTGCCAGCAGCCAAGACAGGGGCACTGAAGCTTTCTTT. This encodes CASSQDRGTEAFF.

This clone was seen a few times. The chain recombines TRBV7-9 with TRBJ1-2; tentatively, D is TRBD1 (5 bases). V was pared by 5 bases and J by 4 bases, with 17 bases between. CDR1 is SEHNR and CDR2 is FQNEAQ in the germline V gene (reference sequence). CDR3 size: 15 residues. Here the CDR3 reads CASSPSQAGGYGYTF. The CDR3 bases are TGTGCCAGCAGCCCCAGCCAGGCCGGGGGCTATGGCTACACCTTC.

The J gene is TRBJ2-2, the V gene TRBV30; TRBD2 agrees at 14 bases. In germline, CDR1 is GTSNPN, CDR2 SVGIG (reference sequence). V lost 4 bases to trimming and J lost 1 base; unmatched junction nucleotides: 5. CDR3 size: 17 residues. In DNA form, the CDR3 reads TGTGCCTGGAAGGGACTAGCGGGAGTAGGGAACACCGGGGAGCTGTTTTTT. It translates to CAWKGLAGVGNTGELFF.

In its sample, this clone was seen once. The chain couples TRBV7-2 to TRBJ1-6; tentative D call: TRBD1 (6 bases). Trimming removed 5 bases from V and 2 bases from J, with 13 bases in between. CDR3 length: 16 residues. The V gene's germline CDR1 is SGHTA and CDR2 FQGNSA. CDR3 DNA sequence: TGTGCCAGCAGCCCGCGGACAGCGACCTATAATTCACCCCTCCACTTT. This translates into CASSPRTATYNSPLHF.

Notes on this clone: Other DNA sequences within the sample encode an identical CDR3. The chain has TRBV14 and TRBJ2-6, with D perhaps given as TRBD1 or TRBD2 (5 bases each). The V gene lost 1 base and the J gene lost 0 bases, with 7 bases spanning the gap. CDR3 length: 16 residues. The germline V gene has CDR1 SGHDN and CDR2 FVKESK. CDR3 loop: CASSQGGYSGANVLTF. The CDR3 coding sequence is TGTGCCAGCAGCCAAGGGGGGTACTCTGGGGCCAACGTCCTGACTTTC.

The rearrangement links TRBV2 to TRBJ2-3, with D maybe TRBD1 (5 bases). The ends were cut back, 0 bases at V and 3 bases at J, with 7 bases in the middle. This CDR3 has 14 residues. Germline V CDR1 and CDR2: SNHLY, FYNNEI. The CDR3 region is CASSEAPGTDTQYF. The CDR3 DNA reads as TGTGCCAGCAGTGAAGCGCCAGGGACAGATACGCAGTATTTT. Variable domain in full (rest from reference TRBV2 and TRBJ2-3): EPEVTQTPSHQVTQMGQEVILRCVPISNHLYFYWYRQILGQKVEFLVSFYNNEISEKSEIFDDQFSVERPDGSNFTLKIRSTKLEDSAMYFCASSEAPGTDTQYFGPGTRLTVL.

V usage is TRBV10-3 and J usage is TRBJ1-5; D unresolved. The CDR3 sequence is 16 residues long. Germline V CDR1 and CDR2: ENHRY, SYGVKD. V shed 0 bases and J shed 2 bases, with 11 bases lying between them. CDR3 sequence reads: CAISESVGGGNQPQHF. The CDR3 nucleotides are TGTGCCATCAGTGAGTCGGTGGGCGGGGGCAATCAGCCCCAGCATTTT.

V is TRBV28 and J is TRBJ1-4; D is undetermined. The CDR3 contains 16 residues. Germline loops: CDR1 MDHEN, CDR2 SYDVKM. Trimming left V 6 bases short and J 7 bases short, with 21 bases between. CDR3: CASSLLGGFEGEKLFF. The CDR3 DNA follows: TGTGCCAGCAGCCTCCTGGGAGGTTTCGAGGGTGAAAAACTGTTTTTT.

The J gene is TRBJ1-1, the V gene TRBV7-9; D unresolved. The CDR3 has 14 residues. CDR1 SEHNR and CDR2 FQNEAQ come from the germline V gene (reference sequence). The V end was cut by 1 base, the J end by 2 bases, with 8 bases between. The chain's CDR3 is CASSLGTANTEAFF. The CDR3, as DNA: TGTGCCAGCAGCTTAGGGACGGCCAACACTGAAGCTTTCTTT.

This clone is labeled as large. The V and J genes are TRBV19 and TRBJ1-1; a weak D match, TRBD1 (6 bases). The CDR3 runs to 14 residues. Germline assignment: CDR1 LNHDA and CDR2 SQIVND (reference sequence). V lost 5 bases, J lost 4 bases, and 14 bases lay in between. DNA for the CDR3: TGTGCCAGTAGTGTACAGGGCGGCGTCACTGAAGCTTTCTTT. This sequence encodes CASSVQGGVTEAFF. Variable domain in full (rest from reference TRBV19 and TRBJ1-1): DGGITQSPKYLFRKEGQNVTLSCEQNLNHDAMYWYRQDPGQGLRLIYYSQIVNDFQKGDIAEGYSVSREKKESFPLTVTSAQKNPTAFYLCASSVQGGVTEAFFGQGTRLTVV.

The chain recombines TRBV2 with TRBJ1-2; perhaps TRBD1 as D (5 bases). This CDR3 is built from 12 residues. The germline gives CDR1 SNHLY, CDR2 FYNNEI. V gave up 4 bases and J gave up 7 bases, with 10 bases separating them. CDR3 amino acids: CASSGGGVGYTF. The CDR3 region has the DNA TGTGCCAGCAGTGGGGGCGGTGTTGGCTACACCTTC.

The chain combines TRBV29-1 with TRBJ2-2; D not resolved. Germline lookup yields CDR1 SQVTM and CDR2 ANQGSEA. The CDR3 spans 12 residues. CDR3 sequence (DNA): TGCCGCGGAACGGGGAACACCGGGGAGCTGTTTTTT. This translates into CRGTGNTGELFF.

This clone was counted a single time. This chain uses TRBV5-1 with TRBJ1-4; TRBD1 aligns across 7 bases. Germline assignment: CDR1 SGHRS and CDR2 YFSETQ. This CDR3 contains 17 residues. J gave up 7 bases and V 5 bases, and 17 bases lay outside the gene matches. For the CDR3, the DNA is TGCGCCAGCAGTTCGTTGGGTGTCGTGGGACAGCCTGAAAAACTGTTTTTT. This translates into CASSSLGVVGQPEKLFF. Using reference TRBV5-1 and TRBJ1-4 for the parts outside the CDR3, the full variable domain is KAGVTQTPRYLIKTRGQQVTLSCSPISGHRSVSWYQQTPGQGLQFLFEYFSETQRNKGNFPGRFSGRQFSNSRSEMNVSTLELGDSALYLCASSSLGVVGQPEKLFFGSGTQLSVL.

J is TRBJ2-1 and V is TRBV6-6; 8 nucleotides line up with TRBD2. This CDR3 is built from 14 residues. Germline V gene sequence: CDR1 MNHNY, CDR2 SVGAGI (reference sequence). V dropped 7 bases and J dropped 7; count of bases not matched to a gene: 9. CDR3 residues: CASTPAGVVNEQFF. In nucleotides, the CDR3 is TGTGCCAGCACGCCAGCGGGAGTTGTTAATGAGCAGTTCTTC.